This T cell receptor beta chain is from a study of radiation and T cells in renal cell carcinoma. Specified treatment: treatment-naive control, cytoreductive nephrectomy. Controls were unirradiated tumors from treatment-naive cytoreductive nephrectomy patients. The repertoire was sequenced with immunoSEQ multiplex PCR; TCRdb's copy has only in-frame clones and lacks some. The sample contains about 15,000 clones, 62% of which appear only once. The germline CDR1 and CDR2 sequences are KGHSH and LQKENI. The CDR3 extends over 15 amino acids. V dropped 3 bases and J dropped 7; count of bases not matched to a gene: 5.

The sample in question was tumor tissue, obtained from a patient whose treatment was nephrectomy without radiotherapy. The receptor was isolated from a man aged 55 to 69 with renal cell carcinoma. The V gene is TRBV18, the J gene TRBJ2-1; 11 bases match TRBD2. CDR3 sequence: CASSPTSGSRNEQFF. In nucleotides, the CDR3 is TGTGCCAGCTCACCTACTAGCGGGAGTCGTAATGAGCAGTTCTTC.